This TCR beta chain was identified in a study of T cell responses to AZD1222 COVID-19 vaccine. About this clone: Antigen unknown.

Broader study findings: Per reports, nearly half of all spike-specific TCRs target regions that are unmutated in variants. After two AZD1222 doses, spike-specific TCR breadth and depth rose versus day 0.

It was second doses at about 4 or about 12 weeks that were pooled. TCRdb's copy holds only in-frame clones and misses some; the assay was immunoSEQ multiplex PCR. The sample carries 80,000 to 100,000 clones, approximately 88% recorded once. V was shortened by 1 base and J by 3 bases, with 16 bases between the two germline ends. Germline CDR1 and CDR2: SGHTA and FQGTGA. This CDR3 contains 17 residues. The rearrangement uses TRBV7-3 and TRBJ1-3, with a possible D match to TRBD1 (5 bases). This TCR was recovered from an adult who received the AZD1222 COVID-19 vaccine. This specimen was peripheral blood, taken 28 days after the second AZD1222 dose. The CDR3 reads CASSLKGQGMGGNTIYF. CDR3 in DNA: TGTGCCAGCAGCTTAAAGGGCCAGGGAATGGGTGGAAACACCATATATTTT. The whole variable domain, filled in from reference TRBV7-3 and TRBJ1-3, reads GAGVSQTPSNKVTEKGKYVELRCDPISGHTALYWYRQSLGQGPEFLIYFQGTGAADDSGLPNDRFFAVRPEGSVSTLKIQRTERGDSAVYLCASSLKGQGMGGNTIYFGEGSWLTVV.